This TCR beta chain was sequenced for a study of spatial heterogeneity in lung cancer. Study-wide results and caveats: Expanded alpha and beta TCR counts within tumors tracked tumor mutation counts.

This CDR3 is built from 20 residues. With 0 bases removed from V and 1 base from J, the gap between germline ends came to 23 bases. The time point denotes: sample taken at primary tumor resection. TCRdb re-analysed the 5' RACE reads in MiXCR, keeping a single row per CDR3 protein. The sample lists around 11,000 distinct CDR3 sequences, 7.9% occurring once. Many counts were recorded for this clonotype. The antigen remains unidentified. Since the library was made to target alpha chains, this beta chain is a stray read and its abundance is not meaningful. Material: lung tumor tissue, obtained at surgery. This rearrangement joins TRBV23-1 to TRBJ2-3, with D maybe TRBD1 (5 bases). TRBV23-1 qualifies as an ORF whose function is uncertain. This TCR was recovered from a female donor with early-stage non-small cell lung cancer. The CDR3 DNA follows: TGCGCCAGCAGTCAATCGATAGTGGCAGGGCCTCTACTTGGCACAGATACGCAGTATTTT. It translates to CASSQSIVAGPLLGTDTQYF.